This TCR beta chain was sequenced for a study of cytomegalovirus exposure and HLA in healthy donors. Vbeta (60) and Jbeta (13) primers were used in the PCR. Clones were read by immunoSEQ multiplex PCR, and TCRdb kept only the in-frame ones, dropping some. The data hold 95,000 to 110,000 clones, with approximately 79% observed a single time. The CDR3 has 12 residues. With 7 bases removed from V and 0 bases from J, the gap between germline ends came to 6 bases. Germline V gives CDR1 ENHRY, CDR2 SYGVKD. Points from the study as a whole: Researchers counted about 150 TCR beta chains as cytomegalovirus-associated. Many donors shared some public TCRs, even though most TCR sequences were rare.

At sampling all donors were nominally healthy, likely with unrecorded immune exposures. Note on this clone: Its antigen is not known.

This clonotype was sampled from a woman in her forties in good health and CMV-seropositive. Sequenced material: PBMCs. The chain links TRBV10-3 to TRBJ1-1; D is unclear. The CDR3 DNA reads TGTGCCATCAAAGAGATGAACACTGAAGCTTTCTTT. This codes for CAIKEMNTEAFF.